This TCR beta chain was captured in a study of T cell responses to AZD1222 COVID-19 vaccine. Repertoires were generated with immunoSEQ multiplex PCR, while TCRdb's copy carries only in-frame clones and drops some. The sample shows fewer than 150,000 clones, about 91% of them seen only once. On this clone: Its antigen remains unidentified.

Study-wide findings and caveats: Donors were largely white British and mainly female; clonal diversity was possibly underestimated. Seropositive at baseline were only a handful of AZD1222 recipients. Spike-specific TCR breadth and depth both grew after two AZD1222 doses. Vaccine-related CD4 TCRs covered spike, predominating at 160-218 and 743-854.

Sequenced material: peripheral blood, taken on day 0 of AZD1222 vaccination. The sequence came from an adult in good health.

CDR3 DNA sequence: TGTGCCAGCAGCTCAAGGCTATTCGGGACCGGGGAGCTGTTTTTT. Translating it yields CASSSRLFGTGELFF. The genes are TRBV25-1 and TRBJ2-2; D gene ambiguous. The CDR3 loop spans 15 amino acids. Germline CDR1 reads MGHDK; CDR2 reads SYGVNS. Trimming cost V 6 bases and J 5 bases, with 16 bases left between them.